These 12 T cell receptor beta chains were all obtained from the same sample, sequenced in a study of early T cells in non-severe SARS-CoV-2 infection. TCRdb fed the 5' RACE reads into MiXCR, producing one record per CDR3 protein. The profile shows about 66,000 distinct CDR3 sequences, around 8.7% of them singletons. Sequencing input: whole blood. The receptors derive from an adult who was a healthcare worker with PCR-confirmed SARS-CoV-2 infection or an uninfected control (not recorded which).

This clonotype was seen a handful of times. The rearrangement links TRBV9 to TRBJ2-1, with D unclear. V lost 0 bases to trimming and J lost 10 bases, with 8 bases between them. The length of the CDR3 is 12 residues. From germline, CDR1 is SGDLS and CDR2 YYNGEE. This CDR3 is CASSVGAREQFF. The DNA of the CDR3 is TGTGCCAGCAGCGTAGGAGCGCGGGAGCAGTTCTTC.

This CDR3 is CASSGAGTGNRNEQFF. The CDR3 DNA is TGTGCCAGCAGTGGGGCAGGGACGGGAAACAGGAATGAGCAGTTCTTC. V is TRBV28 and J is TRBJ2-1; TRBD1 or TRBD2 may be the D gene (5 bases each). This CDR3 spans 16 amino acids. CDR1 is MDHEN, CDR2 SYDVKM, per germline. Trimming pared 5 bases from V and 7 bases from J, leaving 21 bases between.

This clonotype has a count of ten or more. The gene calls are TRBV27 and TRBJ1-4; D gene ambiguous. With 0 bases removed from V and 8 bases from J, the gap between germline ends came to 13 bases. Germline V gene data show CDR1 as MNHEY and CDR2 as SMNVEV (reference sequence). The CDR3 covers 15 residues. The DNA for the CDR3 is TGTGCCAGCAGTTTATCGTGGCGAAGTGGGGAAAAACTGTTTTTT. Protein product: CASSLSWRSGEKLFF.

V and J are TRBV29-1 and TRBJ2-7; D call uncertain. Germline CDR1 and CDR2: SQVTM and ANQGSEA. V gave up 6 bases and J gave up 2 bases, with 14 bases separating them. The CDR3 length is 13 residues. In DNA, the CDR3 is TGCAGCGTACGACTTCCCGCTACCTACGAGCAGTACTTC. Translated, it gives CSVRLPATYEQYF.

This clonotype was counted only a few times. The gene calls are TRBV2 and TRBJ2-5; 10 nucleotides align to TRBD2. Trimming cost V 4 bases and J 5 bases; bases outside gene matches: 4. The CDR3 is 14 amino acids. Looked up from germline, CDR1 is SNHLY and CDR2 is FYNNEI. CDR3 in DNA: TGTGCCAGCAGTGGGGGGACTAGCGCGGAGACCCAGTACTTC. Its translation is CASSGGTSAETQYF.

A few counts support this clonotype. Sequence at one end of the junction differs from germline and may be a read error. The gene calls are TRBV20-1 and TRBJ2-7, with 11 bases matching TRBD2. Per the germline V gene, CDR1 is DFQATT and CDR2 is SNEGSKA (reference sequence). The CDR3 has 14 residues. This chain's CDR3 is CRASKGLAVQEQYF. The CDR3 DNA sequence: TGCAGGGCTAGCAAGGGACTAGCGGTACAAGAGCAGTACTTC.

The gene calls are TRBV5-1 and TRBJ1-4; 10 bases match TRBD1. The CDR3 covers 15 residues. Germline V gene sequence: CDR1 SGHRS, CDR2 YFSETQ. With V trimmed by 3 bases and J by 9 bases, 8 bases remained unmatched. The CDR3 region is CASSSPGQGVQKLFF. DNA for the CDR3: TGCGCCAGCAGCTCGCCTGGACAGGGGGTGCAAAAACTGTTTTTT. Supplemented by reference TRBV5-1 and TRBJ1-4, the full variable domain reads KAGVTQTPRYLIKTRGQQVTLSCSPISGHRSVSWYQQTPGQGLQFLFEYFSETQRNKGNFPGRFSGRQFSNSRSEMNVSTLELGDSALYLCASSSPGQGVQKLFFGSGTQLSVL.

This clonotype was recorded many times. The chain uses TRBV3-1 and TRBJ1-1, with 8 bases lining up with TRBD1. V was clipped by 5 bases and J by 5 bases; unmatched bases: 7. CDR1 is LGHDT and CDR2 is YNNKEL in the germline V gene (reference sequence). The CDR3 extends over 14 amino acids. The CDR3 DNA is TGTGCCAGCAGCTCATGGGACAGGCAAACTGAAGCTTTCTTT. This translates into CASSSWDRQTEAFF.

This clonotype showed up just a few times. V and J are TRBV7-2 and TRBJ2-3; perhaps TRBD2 as D (6 bases). V lost 5 bases to trimming and J lost 6 bases, with 18 bases between them. The length of the CDR3 is 15 residues. Germline V gives CDR1 SGHTA, CDR2 FQGNSA. CDR3 protein: CASSPEGWSGDTQYF. In nucleotides, the CDR3 is TGTGCCAGCAGCCCAGAGGGTTGGAGCGGGGATACGCAGTATTTT.

This clonotype was picked up a small number of times. This sequence joins TRBV7-2 and TRBJ2-2; D remains ambiguous. Germline values: CDR1 SGHTA, CDR2 FQGNSA. The length of the CDR3 is 18 residues. Trimming took off 2 bases at V and 1 base at J, with 17 bases between the two ends. The CDR3 protein is CASSLTPDTRMNTGELFF. The CDR3 DNA is TGTGCCAGCAGCTTAACCCCCGACACCAGAATGAACACCGGGGAGCTGTTTTTT.

In its sample, this clonotype was seen a few times. V is TRBV20-1 and J is TRBJ2-7, with D unclear. Between the trimmed V and J ends, which lost 1 base and 4 bases, there was a span of 11 bases. The CDR3 length is 13 residues. Germline lookup yields CDR1 DFQATT and CDR2 SNEGSKA (reference sequence). CDR3 protein: CSARAVVGYEQYF. For the CDR3, the DNA is TGCAGTGCTAGAGCGGTCGTGGGGTACGAGCAGTACTTC.

This clonotype came up a few times. This chain links TRBV29-1 with TRBJ1-1; D perhaps matches TRBD1 (5 bases). CDR3 length equals 14 residues. Looked up from germline, CDR1 is SQVTM and CDR2 is ANQGSEA. Deletions cut 8 bases from V and 1 base from J, with 17 bases between. DNA for the CDR3: TGCAGCATCCACCGGGGGGATGGGAACACTGAAGCTTTCTTT. This gives the protein CSIHRGDGNTEAFF.